These 14 T cell receptor beta chains were sequenced from one sample in a study of blood T cell repertoires in COVID-19. Sequenced by immunoSEQ multiplex PCR; TCRdb stores in-frame clones only, minus some. The repertoire holds tens of thousands of clones, roughly 83% seen once, with around 2.5% in the top ten. What was sequenced was peripheral blood. These receptors came from a woman aged 55-69 years with acute or convalescent COVID-19.

The gene calls are TRBV4-2 and TRBJ1-1, with TRBD1 matching over 9 bases. Trimming at V came to 6 bases and at J to 5 bases, leaving 7 bases not matched to a gene. Germline values: CDR1 LGHNA, CDR2 YNFKEQ. This CDR3 contains 14 residues. CDR3 sequence (DNA): TGTGCCAGCAGACCCGGGACAGGGAGGACTGAAGCTTTCTTT. Its protein product is CASRPGTGRTEAFF.

The chain joins TRBV10-3 to TRBJ1-4, with 9 bases lining up with TRBD1. The V and J ends lost 0 bases and 3 bases, in that order; junction bases with no gene match: 5. Per the germline V gene, CDR1 is ENHRY and CDR2 is SYGVKD. CDR3 length: 17 residues. CDR3 sequence reads: CAISESQQGAANEKLFF. In DNA, the CDR3 is TGTGCCATCAGTGAGTCGCAACAGGGGGCGGCTAATGAAAAACTGTTTTTT.

J is TRBJ2-2 and V is TRBV14, with no clear D. Germline lookup yields CDR1 SGHDN and CDR2 FVKESK. Deletions cut 2 bases from V and 6 bases from J, with 10 bases between. CDR3 length equals 14 residues. The DNA of the CDR3 is TGTGCCAGCAGCCAAAAATACAGTTCCGGGGAGCTGTTTTTT. Amino acids: CASSQKYSSGELFF.

CDR3 nucleotide sequence: TGTGCCAGCAGCCAAGGGAGACAGTATAATGAAAAACTGTTTTTT. This encodes CASSQGRQYNEKLFF. The chain uses TRBV14 and TRBJ1-4; tentative D call: TRBD1 (5 bases). V lost 1 base, J lost 4 bases, and 10 bases lay in between. CDR3 length: 15 residues. The germline gives CDR1 SGHDN, CDR2 FVKESK.

V gene TRBV15 combines with J gene TRBJ1-6; no clear D. CDR3 length: 17 amino acids. Germline V gene sequence: CDR1 LNHNV, CDR2 YYDKDF (reference sequence). V lost 0 bases, J lost 5 bases, and 14 bases lay in between. Written as DNA, the CDR3 is TGTGCCACCAGCAGAGAGCGCAGAGGGTATGATAATTCACCCCTCCACTTT. Protein sequence: CATSRERRGYDNSPLHF.

The chain links TRBV28 to TRBJ1-5, with 9 bases fitting TRBD1. The CDR3 runs to 16 residues. Looked up from germline, CDR1 is MDHEN and CDR2 is SYDVKM. Trimming took 5 bases from V and 3 from J; bases not matched to a gene: 8. The CDR3 loop reads CASSTGQGAFNQPQHF. Here the CDR3 DNA reads TGTGCCAGCAGTACGGGACAGGGCGCCTTCAATCAGCCCCAGCATTTT.

The V gene is TRBV11-3, the J gene TRBJ2-2, with D tentatively TRBD2 (5 bases). CDR3 length: 14 amino acids. The V end was cut by 2 bases, the J end by 2 bases, with 6 bases between. Per germline, CDR1 SGHNT and CDR2 YENEEA. CDR3 bases: TGTGCCAGCAGCTTACGGGGAAACACCGGGGAGCTGTTTTTT. Translating it yields CASSLRGNTGELFF.

J is TRBJ1-6 and V is TRBV19; possible D gene TRBD1, 6 bases. V lost 1 base, J lost 14 bases, and 21 bases lay in between. The CDR3 has 16 amino acids. CDR1 LNHDA and CDR2 SQIVND come from the germline V gene (reference sequence). CDR3 nucleotides: TGTGCCAGTAGTATAGGGGACACCGCAATGAGGGGAACCCTCCACTTT. This codes for CASSIGDTAMRGTLHF.

The V call is TRBV27, the J call TRBJ1-5; D gene ambiguous. The V end was cut by 0 bases, the J end by 7 bases, with 7 bases between. The V gene's germline CDR1 is MNHEY and CDR2 SMNVEV (reference sequence). The length of the CDR3 is 13 residues. Here the CDR3 reads CASSLSIRQPQHF. The CDR3 nucleotides are TGTGCCAGCAGTTTATCTATACGGCAGCCCCAGCATTTT.

In its sample, this clone was seen a few times. The CDR3 loop reads CASSSLYEQYF. CDR3 coding DNA: TGTGCCAGCAGCTCCCTCTACGAGCAGTACTTC. The V and J genes are TRBV5-4 and TRBJ2-7; D remains unclear. Germline V gives CDR1 SGHNT, CDR2 YYREEE (reference sequence). The CDR3 extends over 11 amino acids. The V end was cut by 3 bases, the J end by 3 bases, with 4 bases between.

The chain couples TRBV18 to TRBJ1-5; TRBD1 aligns across 9 bases. Germline-derived CDR1 and CDR2 are KGHSH and LQKENI. V trimming: 6 bases; J trimming: 5 bases; junction bases outside the gene matches: 8. This CDR3 contains 15 residues. The CDR3 DNA is TGTGCCAGCTCGTCCACAACAGGGGGCGATCAGCCCCAGCATTTT. It is translated as CASSSTTGGDQPQHF.

This chain uses TRBV28 with TRBJ1-2; 10 bases map to TRBD1. CDR3 length: 16 amino acids. Germline V gene sequence: CDR1 MDHEN, CDR2 SYDVKM. V was clipped by 1 base and J by 8 bases; unmatched bases: 10. This CDR3 is CASSLSPTGGAKGYTF. The CDR3 DNA reads TGTGCCAGCAGTTTATCTCCGACAGGGGGCGCGAAGGGCTACACCTTC.

The DNA for the CDR3 is TGTGCCAGCAGCTTTCGGACACAGGGTTTGAGGAAACTGTTTTTT. This encodes CASSFRTQGLRKLFF. The chain has TRBV11-2 and TRBJ1-4, with TRBD1 as a possible D gene (6 bases). The CDR3 consists of 15 residues. Germline values: CDR1 SGHAT, CDR2 FQNNGV. V lost 3 bases to trimming and J lost 11 bases, with 19 bases between them.

The J gene is TRBJ2-7, the V gene TRBV7-9; 11 nucleotides match TRBD2. V shed 10 bases and J 4 bases; nucleotides not matched to a gene: 9. The CDR3 covers 14 residues. Germline values: CDR1 SEHNR, CDR2 FQNEAQ (reference sequence). The CDR3 DNA follows: TGTGCCACTAACCGGGCTAGCGGGAGGTACGAGCAGTACTTC. It specifies CATNRASGRYEQYF.